This TCR beta chain was retrieved from a study of cytomegalovirus exposure and HLA in healthy donors. The study's findings and limits: An apparent linkage of common viral pathogens to several of the most significant clusters emerged in a later analysis.

The germline V gene encodes CDR1 SGDLS and CDR2 YYNGEE. V was trimmed by 6 bases and J by 0 bases, leaving 18 bases between them. This CDR3 has 16 amino acids. A multiplex PCR was run with 60 Vbeta primers and 13 Jbeta primers. The repertoire was sequenced with immunoSEQ multiplex PCR; TCRdb's copy has only in-frame clones and lacks some. The sample has about 180,000 clones, more than 70% seen once; the top ten hold around 1.4%. As regards this clone: The antigen is not known.

The chain joins TRBV9 to TRBJ1-1; D might be TRBD1 (5 bases). The sequence came from a girl aged 5 to 17 in good health and CMV-seropositive. The specimen sequenced was PBMCs. The CDR3 DNA reads as TGTGCCAGCACCCACATTGGGGGGGTATTGAACACTGAAGCTTTCTTT. Its translation is CASTHIGGVLNTEAFF.